The 12 T cell receptor beta chains below come from one sample, sequenced in a study of T-cell memory formation after mild COVID-19. One entry per CDR3 protein results from TCRdb running MiXCR on the 5' RACE reads. The sample lists roughly 350,000 distinct CDR3 sequences, approximately 27% seen once, with about 14% in the top ten. The sequenced sample consisted of PBMCs or a T cell subset sorted from them (not recorded which). These TCRs come from an adult woman who had mild COVID-19 (a few samples of this study predate the infection). Cell type and time point are not known.

This clonotype was observed many times. The genes are TRBV7-2 and TRBJ2-3; unclear D gene. The CDR3 totals 15 residues. Germline values: CDR1 SGHTA, CDR2 FQGNSA. V lost 3 bases to trimming and J lost 0 bases, with 10 bases between them. The CDR3 bases are TGTGCCAGCAGCTTCTCCTTGTCAAGCACAGATACGCAGTATTTT. Amino acids: CASSFSLSSTDTQYF.

In its sample, this clonotype was seen a few times. The chain uses TRBV10-3 and TRBJ2-4, with D tentatively TRBD2 (6 bases). The V gene's germline CDR1 is ENHRY and CDR2 SYGVKD. This CDR3 region has 15 residues. Here the CDR3 reads CDRDSSYKAKNIQYF. The CDR3, as DNA: TGTGACCGGGACTCTTCTTATAAGGCCAAAAACATTCAGTACTTC.

In its sample, this clonotype was seen a few times. This chain links TRBV3-1 with TRBJ1-5; perhaps TRBD1 as D (6 bases). Germline V CDR1 and CDR2: LGHDT, YNNKEL (reference sequence). V gave up 4 bases and J gave up 4 bases, with 11 bases separating them. CDR3 length equals 14 residues. In DNA, the CDR3 is TGTGCCAGCAGCCCATGGACAGATAATCAGCCCCAGCATTTT. Amino acid sequence: CASSPWTDNQPQHF.

This clonotype was seen repeatedly, ten times or more. The chain links TRBV12-3 or TRBV12-4 to TRBJ2-7; 10 bases map to TRBD2. V gave up 5 bases and J gave up 5 bases; unmatched junction bases: 15. The CDR3 totals 17 residues. CDR3 in DNA: TGTGCCAGCAGTGCCGTTTGGACTAGCGGACTGCCGGACGAGCAGTACTTC. Translation: CASSAVWTSGLPDEQYF.

The chain employs TRBV29-1 and TRBJ2-1; perhaps TRBD2 as D (5 bases). Germline V gene sequence: CDR1 SQVTM, CDR2 ANQGSEA. V dropped 8 bases and J dropped 0 bases, with 8 bases sitting between them. The CDR3 has 12 residues. The CDR3 protein is CSSRASYNEQFF. CDR3 DNA: TGCAGCTCGAGGGCCTCCTACAATGAGCAGTTCTTC.

This clonotype was picked up a small number of times. This rearrangement joins TRBV24-1 to TRBJ2-5; weak D call: TRBD1 (6 bases). Trimming shortened V by 0 bases and J by 3 bases, and 19 bases separated the two germline ends. Germline V CDR1 and CDR2: KGHDR, SFDVKD. The CDR3 is 18 amino acids. The CDR3 loop is CATSDLPQPLQGKETQYF. In nucleotides, the CDR3 is TGTGCCACCAGTGATTTGCCCCAGCCCCTTCAGGGGAAAGAGACCCAGTACTTC.

The CDR3 is CASSPRRTSTEAFF. CDR3 coding DNA: TGTGCCAGCAGCCCCAGACGGACATCAACTGAAGCTTTCTTT. This chain uses TRBV7-2 with TRBJ1-1, with a possible D match to TRBD1 (5 bases). Trimming shortened V by 5 bases and J by 5 bases, and 15 bases separated the two germline ends. Germline V gene data show CDR1 as SGHTA and CDR2 as FQGNSA. The CDR3 has 14 amino acids.

In this sample, this clonotype turned up a few times. V and J are TRBV6-6 and TRBJ2-7, with D perhaps TRBD2 (5 bases). CDR3 size: 12 residues. The ends were cut back, 2 bases at V and 7 bases at J, with 9 bases in the middle. Germline CDR1 and CDR2: MNHNY and SVGAGI (reference sequence). CDR3 region: CASSYMRGEQYF. DNA of the CDR3: TGTGCCAGCAGTTACATGAGAGGGGAGCAGTACTTC.

This chain uses TRBV29-1 with TRBJ1-2, with 10 positions matching TRBD1. The CDR3 runs 15 residues. The germline V gene has CDR1 SQVTM and CDR2 ANQGSEA. V gave up 5 bases and J gave up 0 bases; unmatched junction bases: 6. The CDR3 sequence: CSVSDRGPPNYGYTF. The CDR3 region has the DNA TGCAGCGTTTCCGACAGGGGGCCACCTAACTATGGCTACACCTTC.

This chain uses TRBV6-6 with TRBJ2-1, with D hard to call. Trimming took 8 bases from V and 8 from J, leaving 13 bases between them. The germline V gene has CDR1 MNHNY and CDR2 SVGAGI (reference sequence). The CDR3 contains 12 residues. The DNA for the CDR3 is TGTGCCAGCGCACGCAGCTCAGATGAGCAGTTCTTC. It translates to CASARSSDEQFF.

This clonotype appeared a few times. The chain recombines TRBV19 with TRBJ2-7; 10 nucleotides match TRBD2. Germline lookup yields CDR1 LNHDA and CDR2 SQIVND (reference sequence). The J segment lost 6 bases and the V segment lost 5 bases, leaving 4 bases of the junction unmatched. This CDR3 region has 13 residues. The CDR3 loop is CASSLRLAGEQYF. The CDR3, as DNA: TGTGCCAGTAGTCTCCGACTAGCGGGCGAGCAGTACTTC.

The genes are TRBV7-2 and TRBJ1-1; 8 bases are a match to TRBD1. The CDR3 has 17 residues. From germline, CDR1 is SGHTA and CDR2 FQGNSA. V trimming: 4 bases; J trimming: 1 base; junction bases outside the gene matches: 11. For the CDR3, the DNA is TGTGCCAGCAGCTCACATCCGACAGGGGCGAGGAACACTGAAGCTTTCTTT. Translated, it gives CASSSHPTGARNTEAFF.